Here is one TCR beta chain with its context. Its antigen remains undetermined. Qualities for individual bases were not recorded, and no much larger clone is one base off. The sample is drawn from a study of blood T cell repertoires in COVID-19 (dated by TCRdb to the early 2020s). With respect to the entire study: Samples covering the acute and convalescent phases of COVID-19 were provided by collaborators in the United States, Italy and Spain. The prospective study material was composed of cDNA or gDNA derived from T cells, B-cell-depleted T cells, or PBMCs. Where HLA class I and class II types were available, the types were taken from metadata supplied by the sample provider, not from assay-based typing. Samples came from the ongoing ImmuneRACE study (first 160 participants) plus 1,254 subjects from 6 global collaborators. A de-identified subject ID, COVID-19 status, age in years and sex were almost always included in the sample metadata. The repertoires were made available in a free public database intended to serve as a resource for research on the immune response to SARS-CoV-2. Subjects who had been exposed to COVID-19, were actively infected with it, or had recovered from it provided the deeply sampled blood TCRbeta repertoires that made up the dataset.

Whole blood was collected in K2EDTA tubes by collaborating institutions according to the institutions' own protocols. For TCRbeta analysis, collaborator samples were shipped as frozen whole blood, as isolated PBMCs, or as DNA extracted from either sample type. Its CDR3 holds 17 amino acids, cysteine through phenylalanine. The only DNA kept is the CDR3, 51 bases in frame from the first base. CDR1 and CDR2 are drawn from the germline V gene: MNHEY, SVGEGT. Compared with germline, V lacks 3 bases and J lacks 0 bases; bases without a gene match: 9. The immunoSEQ Assay, a bias-controlled multiplex PCR, was used to amplify TCRbeta CDR3 regions from genomic DNA. From the authors' description of their analysis: Nucleated cell counts per sample were estimated from amplification of reference gene primers within the assay. Sequence reads were collapsed and filtered to measure the absolute abundance of every unique TCRbeta CDR3 rearrangement. Productive Simpson clonality was computed per sample as the square root of Simpson's diversity index over productive rearrangements. TCRdb carries this immuneACCESS record with in-frame sequences only. Its versions omit some clonotypes, under half of them owing to an unresolved V gene in the studies checked, with the rest unexplained. D and trimming come from the DNA, and the V and J calls and clone size come from that table. The sample table shows 130,000 to 150,000 clones, and approximately 88% are seen once. The top ten clonotypes cover less than 2% of the sample.

What the work shows at the level of the full study, not this receptor alone: The amount of clinical and demographic metadata varied by source and participant and was provided uncurated.

This clonotype originated in a man aged 65 to 85 with acute or convalescent COVID-19. The sample comprised peripheral blood. This chain joins TRBV6-2 or TRBV6-3 to TRBJ2-7; TRBD2 agrees with 9 junctional bases. The nucleotide sequence reads TGTGCCAGCAGTTATAGTAGCGGGAGAGCGAGCTCCTACGAGCAGTACTTC. This codes for CASSYSSGRASSYEQYF.